The rows below give T cell receptor beta chains drawn from one sample of a study of shared clonotypes between healthy human individuals. The repertoire was sequenced with immunoSEQ multiplex PCR; TCRdb's copy has only in-frame clones and lacks some. The sample includes a few million clones, roughly 93% of them seen just once. The sequenced material came from naive CD4+ T cells from PBMCs. These receptors all come from a man aged 18 to 30 in good health. Some clones in this sample may be carry-over from other donors' samples. The CDR3 runs from the conserved cysteine through the conserved F or W. A D gene is named only where the DNA matches it firmly. The listing skips clone size in some rows; elsewhere it reads once, few, many or a size class.

.	TRBV29-1	TRBJ1-2	.	TGCAGCGCTACCACTGCGGGGTTCGGCTACACCTTC	CSATTAGFGYTF
.	TRBV5-1	TRBJ2-3	once	TGCGCCAGCAGCCACCCGACGGACCCTAGCACAGATACGCAGTATTTT	CASSHPTDPSTDTQYF
.	TRBV6-5	TRBJ1-1	.	TGTGCCAGCAGAGGGCCGGGGAAGAACACTGAAGCTTTCTTT	CASRGPGKNTEAFF
.	TRBV7-2	TRBJ2-1	.	TGTGCCAGCAGCTTATGGGGCAGTCACAATGAGCAGTTCTTC	CASSLWGSHNEQFF
.	TRBV7-2	TRBJ2-1	.	TGTGCCAGCAGCTTAAAATTCCGGGGCGTGGGGGAGCAGTTCTTC	CASSLKFRGVGEQFF
.	TRBV14	TRBJ2-1	once	TGTGCCAGCAGCCATGGAGGACAGCAGTACAATGAGCAGTTCTTC	CASSHGGQQYNEQFF
.	TRBV30	TRBJ1-1	once	TGTGCCTGGTCACAGGGTCCCACTGAAGCTTTCTTT	CAWSQGPTEAFF
TRBD1	TRBV2	TRBJ1-1	.	TGTGCCAGCAGTGAATATGTGTTTGGGACAGACACTGAAGCTTTCTTT	CASSEYVFGTDTEAFF
TRBD2	TRBV28	TRBJ2-5	.	TGTGCCAGCAGTCAGGGACTAGCGGGAGATGAGACCCAGTACTTC	CASSQGLAGDETQYF
.	TRBV2	TRBJ1-4	.	TGTGCCAGCAAATACGGCGGAGGGGATGAAAAACTGTTTTTT	CASKYGGGDEKLFF
.	TRBV7-2	TRBJ1-5	once	TGTGCCAGCAGCGCGACGGAAAATCAGCCCCAGCATTTT	CASSATENQPQHF